The 19 T cell receptor beta chains given below trace back to one sample, sequenced in a study of early T cells in non-severe SARS-CoV-2 infection. From the 5' RACE reads, TCRdb called clonotypes with MiXCR, one entry per CDR3 protein. In the table there are over 80,000 distinct CDR3 sequences, around 15% of which are singletons. The sequenced material came from whole blood. The receptors come from an adult who was a healthcare worker with PCR-confirmed SARS-CoV-2 infection or an uninfected control (not recorded which).

This clonotype has just a few counts. This chain links TRBV20-1 with TRBJ2-1; D gene uncertain. CDR1 is DFQATT, CDR2 SNEGSKA, per germline (reference sequence). This CDR3 has 10 residues. V lost 6 bases and J 7 bases, leaving 7 bases between the germline ends. As DNA, the CDR3 is TGCAGTGCCCTCCAAAATGAGCAGTTCTTC. Its translation is CSALQNEQFF.

This clonotype was detected only a few times. V is TRBV7-2 and J is TRBJ2-5; 11 nucleotides line up with TRBD1. Per the germline V gene, CDR1 is SGHTA and CDR2 is FQGNSA. There are 14 residues in the CDR3. With V trimmed by 5 bases and J by 4 bases, 3 bases remained unmatched. The CDR3 reads CASSPDRGPETQYF. As DNA, the CDR3 is TGTGCCAGCAGCCCGGACAGGGGGCCAGAGACCCAGTACTTC.

The CDR3 here is CASSLRGGLYEQYF. CDR3 in DNA: TGTGCCAGCAGCTTACGGGGGGGCCTATACGAGCAGTACTTC. The chain is built from TRBV28 and TRBJ2-7; 8 positions match TRBD2. The CDR3 contains 14 residues. The trim removed 6 bases at V and 4 bases at J, leaving 8 bases unmatched. Per germline, CDR1 MDHEN and CDR2 SYDVKM.

This chain uses TRBV4-2 with TRBJ2-2; the match to TRBD2 covers 10 bases. This CDR3 spans 16 amino acids. Trimming took 4 bases from V and 4 from J; bases not matched to a gene: 6. Germline CDR1 and CDR2: LGHNA and YNFKEQ. CDR3 coding DNA: TGTGCCAGCAGCCTCGCAGCGGGGGGGCTCACCGGGGAGCTGTTTTTT. It is translated as CASSLAAGGLTGELFF.

V is TRBV19 and J is TRBJ2-3; no reliable D call. Trimming cost V 5 bases and J 2 bases, with 8 bases left between them. CDR3 length equals 13 residues. Germline CDR1 is LNHDA and CDR2 is SQIVND (reference sequence). The CDR3 bases are TGTGCCAGTAGTTGGGATCACACAGATACGCAGTATTTT. It yields the protein CASSWDHTDTQYF.

The chain joins TRBV6-2 or TRBV6-3 to TRBJ1-5; D gene ambiguous. Deletions cut 6 bases from V and 1 base from J, with 4 bases between. Germline assignment: CDR1 MNHEY and CDR2 SVGEGT. There are 12 residues in the CDR3. The CDR3 nucleotides are TGTGCCAGCAGGTGGAGCAATCAGCCCCAGCATTTT. Its translation is CASRWSNQPQHF.

This chain uses TRBV28 with TRBJ2-3; D tentatively fits TRBD1 or TRBD2 (6 bases each). Trimming took off 6 bases at V and 5 bases at J, with 18 bases between the two ends. This CDR3 has 15 amino acids. Per the germline V gene, CDR1 is MDHEN and CDR2 is SYDVKM. CDR3 amino acids: CASSEPTRGVDTQYF. DNA of the CDR3: TGTGCCAGCAGCGAACCGACTAGGGGGGTAGATACGCAGTATTTT.

This clonotype was detected a few times. V usage is TRBV7-2 and J usage is TRBJ1-2, with 7 bases fitting TRBD1. With 4 bases clipped from V and 4 bases from J, the junction kept 12 bases outside the gene matches. In germline, CDR1 is SGHTA, CDR2 FQGNSA. The CDR3 contains 16 residues. CDR3 region: CASSSLPSQGGYGYTF. The DNA for the CDR3 is TGTGCCAGCAGCTCCCTCCCTTCTCAGGGGGGCTATGGCTACACCTTC.

CDR3 protein: CATSGTGSYEQYF. The CDR3 coding sequence is TGTGCCACTTCCGGGACAGGGAGTTACGAGCAGTACTTC. The chain combines TRBV3-1 with TRBJ2-7; 9 nucleotides match TRBD1. The V gene's germline CDR1 is LGHDT and CDR2 YNNKEL (reference sequence). The CDR3 has 13 residues. V was clipped by 10 bases and J by 4 bases; unmatched bases: 8.

Many counts were recorded for this clonotype. The chain employs TRBV20-1 and TRBJ1-2; TRBD1 matches 8 bases. The CDR3 extends over 12 amino acids. From germline, CDR1 is DFQATT and CDR2 SNEGSKA (reference sequence). J gave up 9 bases and V 4 bases, and 7 bases lay outside the gene matches. The CDR3 DNA follows: TGCAGTGCTATAGGGACAGGCGACAGCTACACCTTC. Protein: CSAIGTGDSYTF.

This clonotype appeared a few times. The chain links TRBV18 to TRBJ1-4, with D possibly TRBD1 on 6 matching bases. CDR1 is KGHSH and CDR2 is LQKENI in the germline V gene. Trimming left V 2 bases short and J 0 bases short, with 16 bases between. CDR3 length: 18 amino acids. The CDR3: CASSPVVAGVATNEKLFF. DNA of the CDR3: TGTGCCAGCTCACCAGTGGTTGCAGGGGTAGCAACTAATGAAAAACTGTTTTTT.

This clonotype was seen only a few times. This chain links TRBV7-9 with TRBJ2-5; a possible D gene is TRBD2 (6 bases). Trimming removed 1 base at V and 3 bases at J, with 21 bases between. The germline gives CDR1 SEHNR, CDR2 FQNEAQ (reference sequence). The CDR3 is 18 amino acids. The CDR3 here is CASSLVSIAGPREETQYF. The CDR3 nucleotides read TGTGCCAGCAGCTTAGTATCGATCGCGGGACCACGAGAAGAGACCCAGTACTTC.

CDR3 protein: CSAVPGASSYEQYF. In DNA form, the CDR3 reads TGCAGTGCTGTCCCCGGGGCGAGCTCCTACGAGCAGTACTTC. This rearrangement joins TRBV20-1 to TRBJ2-7, with D possibly called TRBD1 or TRBD2 (5 bases each). The V gene lost 5 bases and the J gene lost 0 bases, with 14 bases spanning the gap. This CDR3 region has 14 residues. Germline V gene data show CDR1 as DFQATT and CDR2 as SNEGSKA (reference sequence).

This clonotype has ten or more counts. This chain joins TRBV12-3 or TRBV12-4 and TRBJ1-3; D is uncertain. V lost 5 bases and J 0 bases, leaving 11 bases between the germline ends. CDR3 size: 15 residues. The CDR3 DNA reads TGTGCCAGCAGTCCCGTTCGGCCCTCTGGAAACACCATATATTTT. Translating it yields CASSPVRPSGNTIYF.

The chain has TRBV28 and TRBJ2-5; D gene uncertain. V lost 4 bases to trimming and J lost 5 bases, with 5 bases between them. The CDR3 has 11 residues. Germline V gives CDR1 MDHEN, CDR2 SYDVKM. CDR3 nucleotides: TGTGCCAGCAGTTCTGTGGAGACCCAGTACTTC. It specifies CASSSVETQYF.

The CDR3 protein is CATSPRTGVSSGANVLTF. CDR3 in DNA: TGTGCCACCAGCCCACGGACAGGGGTTAGCTCTGGGGCCAACGTCCTGACTTTC. The V and J genes are TRBV15 and TRBJ2-6, with 9 bases lining up with TRBD1. The germline V gene encodes CDR1 LNHNV and CDR2 YYDKDF (reference sequence). This CDR3 is 18 amino acids long. Germline trimming cut 5 bases from V and 0 bases from J; bases unmatched to any gene: 8.

The sample holds a few counts of this clonotype. This chain connects TRBV12-3 or TRBV12-4 to TRBJ1-2; D uncertain. The CDR3 runs to 14 residues. The germline V and J ends were trimmed by 7 bases and 4 bases, with 16 bases remaining between them. In DNA, the CDR3 is TGTGCCAGCAACCCCTCCTCGGCCACCTATGGCTACACCTTC. Translated, it gives CASNPSSATYGYTF.

This clonotype has just a few counts. The chain links TRBV14 to TRBJ2-2, with D uncertain. This CDR3 comprises 13 residues. Trimming removed 4 bases at V and 1 base at J, with 4 bases between. Germline values: CDR1 SGHDN, CDR2 FVKESK. CDR3 amino acids: CASSPKNTGELFF. CDR3 in DNA: TGTGCCAGCAGCCCGAAGAACACCGGGGAGCTGTTTTTT.

J is TRBJ2-1 and V is TRBV3-1, with 10 bases aligning to TRBD1. Germline V CDR1 and CDR2: LGHDT, YNNKEL (reference sequence). J was trimmed by 4 bases and V by 6 bases; bases with no gene match: 6. This CDR3 region has 15 residues. In nucleotides, the CDR3 is TGTGCCAGCAGTCAGCCGGGACAGGGGTACAATGAGCAGTTCTTC. Residues: CASSQPGQGYNEQFF.